Each of the 29 T cell receptor beta chains below was sequenced from the same sample in a study of tumor-infiltrating lymphocytes in primary liver carcinoma. Extraction of RNA together with DNA used roughly 19-32 mg of unsorted bulk tissue. The template, approximately 500 ng total RNA, yielded TCR beta cDNA made with a constant-region primer. Slightly modified ARM-PCR served as the procedure for the TCR beta libraries. These libraries came from three rounds of nested multiplex PCR. The first two PCR rounds used TRBV1-TRBV30 primers with a Cbeta primer, roughly 10 cycles each. MiXCR was run by TCRdb on the multiplex PCR reads, yielding one entry per CDR3 protein. The repertoire has about 35,000 distinct CDR3 sequences, around 74% of them found once; the top ten carry less than 20%. The sequenced material came from liver tumor tissue from sampling region 4. The subset was: tumor region T4, right-lateral pole. The receptors shown here come from a man in his forties or fifties with primary liver carcinoma and hepatitis B virus infection.

About this clonotype: One junction end does not reproduce the germline sequence, and a read error may be involved. The chain couples TRBV11-2 to TRBJ2-7, with 9 bases that match TRBD1. CDR1 is SGHAT, CDR2 FQNNGV, per germline. This CDR3 contains 15 residues. CDR3 amino acids: CTSSLRRTGENEQYF. The CDR3 DNA sequence: TGTACCAGCAGCTTACGAAGGACAGGGGAAAACGAACAGTACTTC.

As for this clonotype: It is likely a read error, because the conserved phenylalanine at the end of the CDR3 is missing. The DNA is left out, because the CDR3 cannot be placed on it with certainty; the CDR3 is given as TCRdb lists it. This chain joins TRBV28 and TRBJ2-1; TRBD2, as called in the table, went unchecked against the DNA. Germline CDR1 and CDR2: MDHEN and SYDVKM. The CDR3 spans 14 amino acids, including both terminal residues. The CDR3 sequence: CASSAGTRVNEQSS.

This clonotype was counted many times. A much larger clone lies one base from this, so it may be a read error. The chain has TRBV6-5 and TRBJ2-3, with D unresolved. CDR3 length: 14 residues. CDR1 is MNHEY, CDR2 SVGAGI, per germline. CDR3 region: CTSSLAGGTDTQYF. The CDR3, as DNA: TGTACCAGCAGTTTGGCCGGAGGCACAGATACGCAGTATTTT.

This clonotype was observed once. Lacking the conserved final phenylalanine or tryptophan, this CDR3 likely reflects a read error. CDR3 DNA sequence: TGTACCAGCAGTGAAGCGGTGGGCGGCCAAGGGACCCAGTACATC. The encoded protein is CTSSEAVGGQGTQYI. The V gene is TRBV6-1, the J gene TRBJ2-5; possibly TRBD2 for D (5 bases). Germline V gene data show CDR1 as MNHNS and CDR2 as SASEGT. This CDR3 spans 15 amino acids.

As for this clonotype: The CDR3 end shows no conserved phenylalanine or tryptophan, and so a read error is likely. The rearrangement links TRBV28 to TRBJ1-6; weak D call: TRBD1 (6 bases). The CDR3 is 13 residues long. V was trimmed by 7 bases and J by 10 bases, leaving 14 bases between them. Germline loops: CDR1 MDHEN, CDR2 SYDVKM. CDR3 sequence (DNA): TGTGCCAGCACTGGACAGATGGGATCACCCCTCCACCTT. This encodes CASTGQMGSPLHL.

In its sample, this clonotype was seen a few times. A much bigger clone sits one base away, suggesting this may be a read error. This sequence joins TRBV29-1 and TRBJ2-1; 7 positions agree with TRBD2. Germline lookup yields CDR1 SQVTM and CDR2 ANQGSEA. CDR3 length equals 14 residues. CDR3 sequence (DNA): TGCAGCGTTGATCGCGGGAGCTCCTACGATGAGCAGTTCTTC. This sequence encodes CSVDRGSSYDEQFF.

The chain joins TRBV5-1 to TRBJ2-1, with 14 bases aligning to TRBD2. From germline, CDR1 is SGHRS and CDR2 YFSETQ. The CDR3 has 16 residues. The V gene end was trimmed by 4 bases and the J gene end by 7 bases; junction bases not matched to a gene: 7. CDR3: CASSMGGLAGVNEQFF. The CDR3 nucleotides read TGCGCCAGCAGCATGGGGGGACTAGCGGGAGTGAATGAGCAGTTCTTC.

About this clonotype: Lacking the conserved final phenylalanine or tryptophan, this CDR3 likely reflects a read error. V and J are TRBV28 and TRBJ1-2, with TRBD1 matching 7 bases. This CDR3 is 14 amino acids long. Germline trimming cut 7 bases from V and 4 bases from J; bases unmatched to any gene: 9. The V gene's germline CDR1 is MDHEN and CDR2 SYDVKM. CDR3 coding DNA: TGTGCCAGCACCTCGGGACAGCTCACCTATGGCTACACCTTA. Residues: CASTSGQLTYGYTL.

V gene TRBV6-2 or TRBV6-3 combines with J gene TRBJ2-7; 9 bases are shared with TRBD1. CDR3 length: 14 amino acids. V gave up 10 bases and J gave up 5 bases; unmatched junction bases: 12. Germline CDR1 reads MNHEY; CDR2 reads SVGEGT. The CDR3 loop reads CANGLRDRAHEQYF. CDR3 DNA: TGTGCCAACGGCCTCCGGGACAGGGCACACGAGCAGTACTTC.

Remarks on this clonotype: Germline and junction disagree at one end, which may indicate a read error. The chain links TRBV7-9 to TRBJ2-1; unclear D gene. Germline V CDR1 and CDR2: SEHNR, FQNEAQ (reference sequence). The CDR3 runs to 13 residues. CDR3 in amino acids: CASSLVKTNEEFF. The CDR3 coding sequence is TGTGCCAGCAGCTTGGTCAAGACCAATGAGGAGTTCTTC.

On this clonotype itself: Compared with germline, one end of the junction differs, possibly owing to a read error. The chain joins TRBV6-4 to TRBJ2-3; no clear D. The CDR3 length is 13 residues. Germline CDR1 is MRHNA and CDR2 is SNTAGT. Written as DNA, the CDR3 is TGTGCCAGCAGTGCGGAAGGCACAGATAGGCAGTACTTT. This translates into CASSAEGTDRQYF.

As to this clonotype: The conserved phenylalanine or tryptophan is not found at the CDR3 terminus, so this likely reflects a read error. This chain connects TRBV6-1 to TRBJ2-2; no reliable D call. Trimming took 1 base from V and 3 from J, leaving 3 bases between them. This CDR3 comprises 13 residues. Germline CDR1 is MNHNS and CDR2 is SASEGT. The CDR3 sequence is CASSEVDTGELFL. The DNA of the CDR3 is TGTGCCAGCAGTGAAGTTGACACCGGGGAGCTGTTTCTT.

The chain links TRBV12-3 or TRBV12-4 to TRBJ2-1, with TRBD2 as a possible D gene (7 bases). V dropped 5 bases and J dropped 8 bases, with 22 bases sitting between them. The CDR3 runs 16 residues. As DNA, the CDR3 is TGTGCCAGCAGTAAGCGGGACAATTCTTTCCGGGATGAGCAGTTCTTC. Its protein is CASSKRDNSFRDEQFF.

By frequency in the sample, this clonotype is medium-sized. The chain uses TRBV5-1 and TRBJ2-7; D uncertain. With 0 bases removed from V and 0 bases from J, the gap between germline ends came to 7 bases. CDR1 is SGHRS and CDR2 is YFSETQ in the germline V gene. The CDR3 has 14 amino acids. The CDR3 nucleotides are TGCGCCAGCAGCTTGGATCCAAGCTCCTACGAGCAGTACTTC. Its protein is CASSLDPSSYEQYF.

In its sample, this clonotype was seen a few times. One junction end does not reproduce the germline sequence, and a read error may be involved. This chain uses TRBV12-3 or TRBV12-4 with TRBJ1-1, with D tentatively TRBD1 (5 bases). This CDR3 contains 13 residues. CDR3 sequence (DNA): TGCGCCAGCAGTTTCGGGGGGAACGCTGAAGCTTTCTTT. It encodes CASSFGGNAEAFF.

Turning to this clonotype: It is likely a read error, because the conserved phenylalanine at the end of the CDR3 is missing. The gene calls are TRBV11-2 and TRBJ2-7; 9 nucleotides align to TRBD1. CDR1 SGHAT and CDR2 FQNNGV come from the germline V gene. The junction had 11 bases not matched to a gene; V was cut back by 5 bases and J by 6 bases. The CDR3 covers 15 residues. The CDR3 nucleotides read TGTGCCAGCAGCAAAATGACAGGGGGAGGCTGCGAGCAGTACTCC. This gives the protein CASSKMTGGGCEQYS.

Notes on this clonotype: Given the absence of the conserved phenylalanine or tryptophan at the CDR3 end, a read error is likely. The chain uses TRBV11-2 and TRBJ2-4, with a weak D call TRBD2 (5 bases). This CDR3 is 15 amino acids long. Germline V gene sequence: CDR1 SGHAT, CDR2 FQNNGV. CDR3 loop: CASTTSAVAKNIQYS. The DNA of the CDR3 is TGTGCCAGCACCACTTCGGCGGTAGCGAAAAACATCCAGTACTCC.

The chain joins TRBV11-1 to TRBJ1-6; D remains ambiguous. Germline assignment: CDR1 SGHAT and CDR2 FQDESV (reference sequence). The CDR3 extends over 13 amino acids. V lost 9 bases and J lost 9, with 15 bases in between. The CDR3, as DNA: TGTGCCAGGAGCCGTATACTGGTTTCACCCCTCCACTTT. As protein: CARSRILVSPLHF.

As concerns this clonotype: At one end the junction does not follow the germline gene, possibly because of a read error. The chain links TRBV11-1 to TRBJ1-6, with D tentatively TRBD1 (5 bases). The CDR3 contains 13 residues. Germline CDR1 is SGHAT and CDR2 is FQDESV (reference sequence). The CDR3 sequence is CTSSRTLVSPVHF. CDR3 bases: TGTACCAGTAGCCGGACACTGGTTTCACCCGTCCACTTT.

In the case of this clonotype: One end of the junction does not line up with germline, which may come from a read error. This chain joins TRBV28 and TRBJ2-7; 9 bases fit TRBD1. There are 16 residues in the CDR3. Germline CDR1 reads MDHEN; CDR2 reads SYDVKM. CDR3 sequence (DNA): TGTGCCAGTACTTCTCCGGGACAGGGAGGGGGCTACGAGCTGTACTTC. Translated: CASTSPGQGGGYELYF.

The chain carries TRBV7-9 and TRBJ2-7; perhaps TRBD2 as D (6 bases). The CDR3 covers 14 residues. Germline V gene lookup returns CDR1 SEHNR and CDR2 FQNEAQ (reference sequence). V was cut by 1 base and J by 5 bases, with 12 bases left in between. CDR3 in DNA: TGTGCCAGCAGCTTAGGACGGGGGACCCACGAGCAGTACTTC. It yields the protein CASSLGRGTHEQYF.

Ten or more counts support this clonotype. The chain links TRBV7-3 to TRBJ2-5, with D hard to call. This CDR3 region has 13 residues. V was shortened by 1 base and J by 4 bases, with 7 bases between the two germline ends. CDR1 is SGHTA, CDR2 FQGTGA, per germline. The CDR3, as DNA: TGTGCCAGCAGCTTAAAACCCCGAGAGACCCAGTACTTC. It is translated as CASSLKPRETQYF.

About this clonotype: The junction differs from germline at one of its ends, possibly a read error. The chain is built from TRBV29-1 and TRBJ1-1; no reliable D call. Germline V gene lookup returns CDR1 SQVTM and CDR2 ANQGSEA. This CDR3 is built from 14 residues. DNA of the CDR3: TGCAGCATTGAACTTGGCCTCCTGAATACTGAAGTTTTCTTT. Amino acid sequence: CSIELGLLNTEVFF.

A note on this clonotype: This is likely a read error, given that the CDR3 carries no conserved phenylalanine or tryptophan at its end. Because the CDR3's place on the DNA is in doubt, the DNA is left out and the CDR3 is given as listed by TCRdb. The chain is built from TRBV11-1 and TRBJ2-7; the table's D gene call, TRBD2, was not cross checked with the DNA. The CDR3 spans 15 amino acids, including both terminal residues. Germline values: CDR1 SGHAT, CDR2 FQDESV (reference sequence). CDR3 sequence reads: CASSLTGSGEHEHYI.

This clonotype was counted a single time. The rearrangement uses TRBV11-2 and TRBJ2-3, with D tentatively TRBD1 (6 bases). CDR3 length equals 16 residues. The V gene's germline CDR1 is SGHAT and CDR2 FQNNGV. CDR3 sequence: CVSSRRSTGKTDTQYF. CDR3 DNA sequence: TGTGTAAGCAGCAGAAGAAGTACAGGGAAGACAGATACGCAGTATTTT.

In regard to this clonotype: The junction does not match germline at one end; this may be a read error. The chain employs TRBV7-8 and TRBJ2-7; 7 bases align to TRBD2. CDR3 size: 13 residues. The germline gives CDR1 SGHVS, CDR2 FQNEAQ. The CDR3 loop is CVNSFTSAYEQYF. DNA of the CDR3: TGTGTCAACAGCTTTACTAGCGCCTACGAGCAGTACTTT.

Comment on this clonotype: One base away lies a much larger clone, so this may be a sequencing read error. The CDR3 nucleotides are TGTGCCAGCGCCCCAGAGGACGGCAATCAGCCCCAGCGTTTT. Amino acid sequence: CASAPEDGNQPQRF. The chain uses TRBV28 and TRBJ1-5; unclear D gene. The CDR3 totals 14 residues. CDR1 and CDR2 from the germline V gene are MDHEN and SYDVKM. The entire variable domain, with the rest obtained from reference TRBV28 and TRBJ1-5, is as follows: DVKVTQSSRYLVKRTGEKVFLECVQDMDHENMFWYRQDPGLGLRLIYFSYDVKMKEKGDIPEGYSVSREKKERFSLILESASTNQTSMYLCASAPEDGNQPQRFGDGTRLSIL.

To note about this clonotype: The CDR3 does not end in the conserved phenylalanine or tryptophan, so this is likely a read error. The chain uses TRBV11-2 and TRBJ2-7; D may be TRBD1 or TRBD2 (5 bases each). Germline V gene data show CDR1 as SGHAT and CDR2 as FQNNGV. This CDR3 region has 15 residues. V was cut by 2 bases and J by 5 bases, with 16 bases left in between. The CDR3 bases are TGTGCCAGCAGCTTAAGATGGAGAGGGGAAAACGAGCAGTACTCC. Amino acid sequence: CASSLRWRGENEQYS.

The chain employs TRBV29-1 and TRBJ2-1; D may be TRBD2 (6 bases). The CDR3 covers 14 residues. The V end was cut by 3 bases, the J end by 2 bases, with 11 bases between. In germline, CDR1 is SQVTM, CDR2 ANQGSEA. CDR3 in amino acids: CSVDKGGTYNEQFF. The CDR3 DNA reads TGCAGCGTTGATAAGGGCGGGACCTACAATGAGCAGTTCTTC.